Reported below is one T cell receptor beta chain. Its recognized antigen is unknown. The sample holds no much larger clone one base away, and base qualities are not on file. Germline trimming amounts to 1 base on V and 7 bases on J, with 10 as the count of junction bases outside the gene matches. Measured from the cysteine to the phenylalanine, the CDR3 is 15 residues long. This entry keeps only the CDR3 DNA: 45 bases, framed from base 1. The germline V gene (reference sequence) specifies LGHDT as CDR1 and YNNKEL as CDR2. This sample stems from a study of T cell responses to AZD1222 COVID-19 vaccine (TCRdb year 2021). Broadly, across the study: AZD1222 recipients with second doses at about 4 weeks or about 12 weeks were pooled, because spike-specific TCR depth and breadth did not differ between schedules. A total of just over 230 trial participants underwent TCR sequencing, of whom 200 to 220 had received two doses of AZD1222 and around 25 had received two doses of the MenACWY control vaccine. Trial participants were enrolled by age into 18-55, 56-69 and 70-plus year subgroups, with around 150, 28 and 57 TCR-sequenced participants respectively. Paper-wide results and their limitations: Conclusions about previously exposed vaccinees were limited because only 5 or 6 AZD1222 recipients were SARS-CoV-2 seropositive at baseline. Participants were mostly white British, with more females than males. The authors suggested clonal diversity may have been underestimated. The vaccine-associated CD4 TCRs covered the entire spike protein, and the dominant responses fell in regions 160-218 and 743-854. The 56-69-year group was small, and its depth increase did not reach significance, likely because of low power. Epitopes outside the regions mutated in the B.1.351 and B.1.1.7 variants were reportedly recognized by nearly half of the unique spike-specific TCRs. Spike-specific TCR breadth and depth rose significantly after two AZD1222 doses compared with day 0 and with MenACWY recipients. No day 14 peak-response samples were available, so repertoires were characterized only after the peak T cell response.

This specimen's time point label, per the study, means: baseline before first vaccination. Vaccinee samples were obtained from the UK trials COV001 and COV002, which included a single-blind randomized controlled phase 2/3 trial of AZD1222 (ChAdOx1 nCoV-19) in healthy adults. Trial participant PBMC samples were collected at day 0 and day 28 after the second dose for TCRbeta chain sequencing. The CDR3 regions of human TCRbeta chains were subjected to immunosequencing. The published analysis was carried out like this. TCRs in the repertoires were compared against a reference library of SARS-CoV-2-specific TCRs that had been generated with the MIRA antigen-specificity platform. Breadth was defined as the fraction of unique TCRs that were SARS-CoV-2-associated. Depth was defined as the fraction of total T cells that were SARS-CoV-2-associated. Using the MIRA data, each spike-specific TCR was mapped to the spike region that the TCR reacts to and placed in a CD4 or CD8 class. Log10-transformed breadth and depth values were compared by one-way ANOVA with Sidak's multiple comparisons tests. TCRdb re-hosts the immuneACCESS table, in-frame sequences only. Its copies lack some clones; in the studies checked, an unresolved V gene accounts for under half of them, and the cause for the rest is not known. V, J and clone size are those of that table, while D and trimming were read from the DNA. This sample comprises approximately 180,000 clones, less than 90% of them detected only once. Of the sample, under 2% falls within the top ten clones.

This chain joins TRBV3-1 (or the pseudogene TRBV3-2) to TRBJ2-7; TRBD2 agrees with 7 junctional bases. Sequenced here: peripheral blood, sampled on day 0 of AZD1222 vaccination. The receptor comes from an adult in good health. The CDR3 sequence is CASSQASGTMREQYF. The nucleotides read TGTGCCAGCAGCCAAGCTTCCGGGACTATGAGGGAGCAGTACTTC.